A selection of T cell receptor beta chains follows, all from one sample in a study of post-analysis software for immune sequencing data. TCRdb itself ran the PCR reads through MiXCR, one entry per CDR3 protein. The repertoire holds some 450,000 distinct CDR3 sequences, nearly 45% seen once, with roughly 12% in the top ten. The sequenced sample was blood. These receptor sequences come from a girl aged 5-17 years with multiple sclerosis. CDR3s include the opening cysteine and the closing phenylalanine or tryptophan. D genes are given only for firm matches. Clone size appears in some rows only: once, few, many, or a class for an expanded clone.

CDR3aa: CASSYRDYEPGEQFF; CDR3nt: TGTGCCAGCAGTTACCGGGACTACGAGCCGGGTGAGCAGTTCTTC; d_gene: TRBD2; v_gene: TRBV12-3/TRBV12-4; j_gene: TRBJ2-1; abundance: few
CDR3aa: CASSPLWSYEQYF; CDR3nt: TGTGCCAGCAGCCCCCTATGGTCCTACGAGCAGTACTTC; d_gene: .; v_gene: TRBV11-1; j_gene: TRBJ2-7; abundance: .
CDR3aa: CASSLRQREYGYTF; CDR3nt: TGCGCCAGCAGCTTGAGGCAGCGGGAATATGGCTACACCTTC; d_gene: .; v_gene: TRBV5-1; j_gene: TRBJ1-2; abundance: .
CDR3aa: CASSSGPGLAGGTNEQFF; CDR3nt: TGTGCCAGCAGTTCGGGGCCGGGACTAGCGGGAGGCACGAATGAGCAGTTCTTC; d_gene: TRBD2; v_gene: TRBV27; j_gene: TRBJ2-1; abundance: .
CDR3aa: CASSRGTSSAETQYF; CDR3nt: TGTGCCAGCAGTCGCGGGACTAGCTCCGCAGAGACCCAGTACTTC; d_gene: TRBD2; v_gene: TRBV27; j_gene: TRBJ2-5; abundance: .
CDR3aa: CASSSGAGRTEAFF; CDR3nt: TGTGCCAGCAGCTCCGGGGCAGGGCGCACTGAAGCTTTCTTT; d_gene: .; v_gene: TRBV12-3/TRBV12-4; j_gene: TRBJ1-1; abundance: .
CDR3aa: CASSYGLAGVQETQYF; CDR3nt: TGTGCCAGCAGTTACGGGTTAGCGGGAGTCCAAGAGACCCAGTACTTC; d_gene: TRBD2; v_gene: TRBV6-6; j_gene: TRBJ2-5; abundance: .
CDR3aa: CASSGTGGSYEQYF; CDR3nt: TGTGCCAGCAGTGGAACAGGGGGCTCCTACGAGCAGTACTTC; d_gene: TRBD1; v_gene: TRBV2; j_gene: TRBJ2-7; abundance: few
CDR3aa: CASVESSETPTDTQYF; CDR3nt: TGTGCCAGCGTGGAGTCTAGCGAAACCCCCACAGATACGCAGTATTTT; d_gene: .; v_gene: TRBV6-2/TRBV6-3; j_gene: TRBJ2-3; abundance: .
CDR3aa: CASSDGQETQYF; CDR3nt: TGTGCCAGCAGTGACGGGCAAGAGACCCAGTACTTC; d_gene: .; v_gene: TRBV25-1; j_gene: TRBJ2-5; abundance: .
CDR3aa: CAGSQGSGYEQYF; CDR3nt: TGTGCCGGCAGCCAGGGTTCCGGCTACGAGCAGTACTTC; d_gene: .; v_gene: TRBV3-1; j_gene: TRBJ2-7; abundance: .
CDR3aa: CASSFTGTSGIGEQFF; CDR3nt: TGTGCCAGCAGCTTCACCGGGACTAGCGGGATAGGTGAGCAGTTCTTC; d_gene: TRBD2; v_gene: TRBV11-2; j_gene: TRBJ2-1; abundance: few
CDR3aa: CAISDMSWEQYF; CDR3nt: TGTGCCATCAGTGATATGTCTTGGGAGCAGTACTTC; d_gene: .; v_gene: TRBV10-3; j_gene: TRBJ2-7; abundance: .
CDR3aa: CASGLTSGTDTQYF; CDR3nt: TGTGCCAGCGGATTGACTAGCGGCACAGATACGCAGTATTTT; d_gene: TRBD2; v_gene: TRBV7-3; j_gene: TRBJ2-3; abundance: medium-sized
CDR3aa: CASSQDTGAGRAKNIQYF; CDR3nt: TGCGCCAGCAGCCAAGATACGGGGGCAGGGAGGGCAAAAAACATTCAGTACTTC; d_gene: .; v_gene: TRBV4-3; j_gene: TRBJ2-4; abundance: .
CDR3aa: CSATLVLRETQYF; CDR3nt: TGCAGTGCTACCTTGGTCCTTCGGGAGACCCAGTACTTC; d_gene: .; v_gene: TRBV20-1; j_gene: TRBJ2-5; abundance: few
CDR3aa: CASSSRGSYEQYF; CDR3nt: TGTGCCAGCAGTTCTCGCGGTTCCTACGAGCAGTACTTC; d_gene: .; v_gene: TRBV27; j_gene: TRBJ2-7; abundance: .
CDR3aa: CASSQDLAGPKYEQYF; CDR3nt: TGTGCCAGCAGCCAAGATCTTGCGGGACCGAAATACGAGCAGTACTTC; d_gene: .; v_gene: TRBV4-2; j_gene: TRBJ2-7; abundance: .
CDR3aa: CASSQNGAGILTWNEQYF; CDR3nt: TGCGCCAGCAGCCAAAATGGAGCAGGGATTTTAACTTGGAACGAGCAGTACTTC; d_gene: .; v_gene: TRBV4-1; j_gene: TRBJ2-7; abundance: .
CDR3aa: CASSSDSNSPLHF; CDR3nt: TGCGCCAGCAGCTCGGACAGTAATTCACCCCTCCACTTT; d_gene: .; v_gene: TRBV5-1; j_gene: TRBJ1-6; abundance: .
CDR3aa: CATSVTSGTLGNEQFF; CDR3nt: TGTGCCACCAGTGTAACTAGCGGGACTTTAGGGAATGAGCAGTTCTTC; d_gene: TRBD2; v_gene: TRBV24-1; j_gene: TRBJ2-1; abundance: .
CDR3aa: CATSRAPGTEETQYF; CDR3nt: TGTGCCACCAGCAGAGCCCCCGGGACAGAAGAGACCCAGTACTTC; d_gene: TRBD1; v_gene: TRBV15; j_gene: TRBJ2-5; abundance: .
CDR3aa: CASSARGTERYEQYF; CDR3nt: TGTGCCAGCAGCGCTAGGGGGACAGAGCGCTACGAGCAGTACTTC; d_gene: TRBD1; v_gene: TRBV9; j_gene: TRBJ2-7; abundance: .
CDR3aa: CAILPDSNTEAFF; CDR3nt: TGTGCCATCTTACCGGACAGTAACACTGAAGCTTTCTTT; d_gene: .; v_gene: TRBV10-3; j_gene: TRBJ1-1; abundance: .
CDR3aa: CASSHTGLAGVEQYF; CDR3nt: TGCGCCAGCAGCCACACGGGACTAGCGGGAGTTGAGCAGTACTTC; d_gene: TRBD2; v_gene: TRBV4-3; j_gene: TRBJ2-4; abundance: .
CDR3aa: CASSLSPGTTAYEQYF; CDR3nt: TGTGCCAGCAGTTTATCGCCAGGGACTACCGCCTACGAGCAGTACTTC; d_gene: TRBD2; v_gene: TRBV27; j_gene: TRBJ2-7; abundance: few
CDR3aa: CASRGSQPQHF; CDR3nt: TGTGCCAGCAGGGGCTCGCAGCCCCAGCATTTT; d_gene: .; v_gene: TRBV27; j_gene: TRBJ1-5; abundance: .
CDR3aa: CASTLRTSSNEQFF; CDR3nt: TGTGCCAGCACCCTCCGGACTAGCAGTAATGAGCAGTTCTTC; d_gene: TRBD2; v_gene: TRBV12-3/TRBV12-4; j_gene: TRBJ2-1; abundance: .
CDR3aa: CASSDHGIKTQYF; CDR3nt: TGTGCCAGCAGTGACCACGGGATAAAGACCCAGTACTTC; d_gene: .; v_gene: TRBV2; j_gene: TRBJ2-5; abundance: .
CDR3aa: CASSLDRGVNQPQHF; CDR3nt: TGTGCCAGCAGTTTAGACAGGGGTGTCAATCAGCCCCAGCATTTT; d_gene: TRBD1; v_gene: TRBV28; j_gene: TRBJ1-5; abundance: .
CDR3aa: CASRSDSLSSYNEQFF; CDR3nt: TGTGCCAGCCGTAGTGATAGCCTCTCGTCCTACAATGAGCAGTTCTTC; d_gene: .; v_gene: TRBV6-1; j_gene: TRBJ2-1; abundance: .
CDR3aa: CASSLRGFSSYNEQFF; CDR3nt: TGTGCCAGCAGCTTGAGGGGATTCAGCTCCTACAATGAGCAGTTCTTC; d_gene: .; v_gene: TRBV5-6; j_gene: TRBJ2-1; abundance: .
CDR3aa: CASRGLAGGIPQYNEQFF; CDR3nt: TGTGCCAGCAGGGGACTAGCGGGAGGTATCCCCCAGTACAATGAGCAGTTCTTC; d_gene: TRBD2; v_gene: TRBV12-3/TRBV12-4; j_gene: TRBJ2-1; abundance: few
CDR3aa: CASSPRGQLNYGYTF; CDR3nt: TGTGCCAGCAGCCCCAGAGGACAGCTCAACTATGGCTACACCTTC; d_gene: .; v_gene: TRBV3-1; j_gene: TRBJ1-2; abundance: few
CDR3aa: CASSQDWAGNTEAFF; CDR3nt: TGCGCCAGCAGCCAAGATTGGGCAGGGAACACTGAAGCTTTCTTT; d_gene: .; v_gene: TRBV4-3; j_gene: TRBJ1-1; abundance: .
CDR3aa: CASSLAGTGRQPQHF; CDR3nt: TGTGCCAGCAGCTTAGCGGGGACGGGGAGACAGCCCCAGCATTTT; d_gene: .; v_gene: TRBV7-2; j_gene: TRBJ1-5; abundance: .
CDR3aa: CASRGTSGSNEQFF; CDR3nt: TGTGCCAGCCGAGGGACTAGCGGGAGCAACGAGCAGTTCTTC; d_gene: TRBD2; v_gene: TRBV12-3/TRBV12-4; j_gene: TRBJ2-1; abundance: once
CDR3aa: CSAKGPVNEKLFF; CDR3nt: TGCAGTGCTAAAGGACCAGTTAATGAAAAACTGTTTTTT; d_gene: .; v_gene: TRBV20-1; j_gene: TRBJ1-4; abundance: .
CDR3aa: CSASLASGGYYNEQFF; CDR3nt: TGCAGTGCTAGTCTGGCTAGCGGGGGTTACTACAATGAGCAGTTCTTC; d_gene: TRBD2; v_gene: TRBV20-1; j_gene: TRBJ2-1; abundance: few
CDR3aa: CASSYSTGSRTGELFF; CDR3nt: TGTGCCAGCAGTTACTCGACGGGGTCTCGCACCGGGGAGCTGTTTTTT; d_gene: .; v_gene: TRBV6-5; j_gene: TRBJ2-2; abundance: .
CDR3aa: CASSSIPDTQYF; CDR3nt: TGTGCCAGCAGTTCCATCCCAGATACGCAGTATTTT; d_gene: .; v_gene: TRBV28; j_gene: TRBJ2-3; abundance: .
CDR3aa: CSVRYRDRGRWEQYF; CDR3nt: TGCAGCGTACGCTACCGGGACAGGGGGCGATGGGAGCAGTACTTC; d_gene: TRBD1; v_gene: TRBV29-1; j_gene: TRBJ2-7; abundance: .
CDR3aa: CASSLMSADTQYF; CDR3nt: TGTGCCAGCAGCTTAATGTCTGCAGATACGCAGTATTTT; d_gene: .; v_gene: TRBV7-9; j_gene: TRBJ2-3; abundance: medium-sized
CDR3aa: CSAREGSSNTEAFF; CDR3nt: TGCAGTGCTAGAGAGGGGAGTTCTAACACTGAAGCTTTCTTT; d_gene: .; v_gene: TRBV20-1; j_gene: TRBJ1-1; abundance: .
CDR3aa: CASSLSLQDRRGTKNIQYF; CDR3nt: TGTGCCAGCAGCCTATCCCTACAGGACAGGAGGGGAACCAAAAACATTCAGTACTTC; d_gene: .; v_gene: TRBV11-2; j_gene: TRBJ2-4; abundance: few
CDR3aa: CASSGSLRGAGEAFF; CDR3nt: TGTGCCAGCAGTGGCTCTCTCCGGGGGGCCGGTGAAGCTTTCTTT; d_gene: .; v_gene: TRBV25-1; j_gene: TRBJ1-1; abundance: .
CDR3aa: CASSSPPVPYSNQPQHF; CDR3nt: TGTGCCAGCAGTTCCCCTCCCGTCCCCTATAGCAATCAGCCCCAGCATTTT; d_gene: .; v_gene: TRBV6-5; j_gene: TRBJ1-5; abundance: .
CDR3aa: CASSFGASGSNEQFF; CDR3nt: TGTGCCAGCAGTTTTGGGGCTAGCGGGAGTAATGAGCAGTTCTTC; d_gene: TRBD2; v_gene: TRBV27; j_gene: TRBJ2-1; abundance: once